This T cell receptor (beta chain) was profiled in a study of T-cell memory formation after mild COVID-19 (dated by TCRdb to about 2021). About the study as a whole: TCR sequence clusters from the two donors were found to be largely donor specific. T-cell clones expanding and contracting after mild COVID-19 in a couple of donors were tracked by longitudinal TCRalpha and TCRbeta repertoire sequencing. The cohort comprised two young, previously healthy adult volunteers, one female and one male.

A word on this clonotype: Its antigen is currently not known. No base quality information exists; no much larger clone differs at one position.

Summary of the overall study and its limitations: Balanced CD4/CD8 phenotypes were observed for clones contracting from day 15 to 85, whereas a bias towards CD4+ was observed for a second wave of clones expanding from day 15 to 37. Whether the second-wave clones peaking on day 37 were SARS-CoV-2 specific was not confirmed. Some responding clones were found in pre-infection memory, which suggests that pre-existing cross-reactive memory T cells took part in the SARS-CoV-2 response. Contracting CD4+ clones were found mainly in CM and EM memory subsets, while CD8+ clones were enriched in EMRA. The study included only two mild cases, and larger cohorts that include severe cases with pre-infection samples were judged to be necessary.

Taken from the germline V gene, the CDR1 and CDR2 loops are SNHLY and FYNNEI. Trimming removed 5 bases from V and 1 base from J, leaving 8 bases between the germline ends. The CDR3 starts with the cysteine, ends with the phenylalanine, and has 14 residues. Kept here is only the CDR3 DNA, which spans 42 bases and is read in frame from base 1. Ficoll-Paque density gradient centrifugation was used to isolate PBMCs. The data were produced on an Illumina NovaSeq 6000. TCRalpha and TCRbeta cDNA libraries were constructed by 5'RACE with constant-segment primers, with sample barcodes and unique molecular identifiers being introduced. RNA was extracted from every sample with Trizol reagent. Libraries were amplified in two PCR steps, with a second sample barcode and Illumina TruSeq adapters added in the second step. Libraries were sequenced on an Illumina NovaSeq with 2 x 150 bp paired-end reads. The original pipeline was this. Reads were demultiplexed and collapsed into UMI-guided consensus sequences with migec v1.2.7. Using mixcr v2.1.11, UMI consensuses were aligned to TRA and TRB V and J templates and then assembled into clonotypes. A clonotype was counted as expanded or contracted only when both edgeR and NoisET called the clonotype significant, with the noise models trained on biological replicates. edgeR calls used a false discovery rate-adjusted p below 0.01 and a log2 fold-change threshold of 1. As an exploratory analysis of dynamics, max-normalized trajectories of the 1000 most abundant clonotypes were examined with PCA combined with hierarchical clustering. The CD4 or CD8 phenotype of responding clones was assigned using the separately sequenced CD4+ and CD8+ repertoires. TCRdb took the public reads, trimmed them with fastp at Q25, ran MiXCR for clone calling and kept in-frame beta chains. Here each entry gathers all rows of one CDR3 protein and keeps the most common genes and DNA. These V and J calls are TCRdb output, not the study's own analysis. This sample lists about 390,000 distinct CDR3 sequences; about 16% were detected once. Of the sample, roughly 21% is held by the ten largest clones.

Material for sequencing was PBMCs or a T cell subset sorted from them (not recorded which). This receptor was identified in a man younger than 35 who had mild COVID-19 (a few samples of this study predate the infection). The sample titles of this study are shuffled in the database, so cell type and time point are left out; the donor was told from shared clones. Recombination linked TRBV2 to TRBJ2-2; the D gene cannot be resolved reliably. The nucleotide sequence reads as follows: TGTGCCAGCAGTCCGGAGAAGAACACCGGGGAGCTGTTTTTT. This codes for CASSPEKNTGELFF.